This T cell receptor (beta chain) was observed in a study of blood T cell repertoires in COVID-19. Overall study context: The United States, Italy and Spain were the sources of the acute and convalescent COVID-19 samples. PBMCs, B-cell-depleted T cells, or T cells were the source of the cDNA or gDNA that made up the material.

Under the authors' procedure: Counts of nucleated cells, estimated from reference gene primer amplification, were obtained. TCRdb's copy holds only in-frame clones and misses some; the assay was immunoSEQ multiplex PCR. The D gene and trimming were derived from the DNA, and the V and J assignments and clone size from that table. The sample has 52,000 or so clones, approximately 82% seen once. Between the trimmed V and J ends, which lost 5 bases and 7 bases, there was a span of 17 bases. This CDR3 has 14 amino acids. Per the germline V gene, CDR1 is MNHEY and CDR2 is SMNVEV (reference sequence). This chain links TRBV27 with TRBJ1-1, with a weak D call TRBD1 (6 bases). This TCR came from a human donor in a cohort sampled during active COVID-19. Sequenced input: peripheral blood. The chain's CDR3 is CASSPGTWVVEAFF. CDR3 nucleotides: TGTGCCAGCAGTCCCGGGACATGGGTGGTTGAAGCTTTCTTT.